Below are 23 T cell receptor beta chains sequenced from a single sample in a study of a mutant IDH1 vaccine in newly diagnosed glioma. Time point noted: week 47, end of study. Vaccine doses each comprised 300 ug of mutant IDH1 20-mer peptide, with topical imiquimod. These receptors have no known antigen. Measured with immunoSEQ multiplex PCR; TCRdb has only the in-frame clones, and not every one. The sample records tens of thousands of clones, about 81% being singletons. The material sequenced was PBMCs, taken from a glioma patient whose treatment included an IDH1 peptide vaccine. These receptor sequences come from a woman between 25 and 40 years old with glioma. Some clones in this sample may be carry-over from other donors' samples.

The chain carries TRBV6-4 and TRBJ2-1, with D uncertain. The CDR3 is 16 residues long. Looked up from germline, CDR1 is MRHNA and CDR2 is SNTAGT. The V end lost 3 bases, the J end lost 1 base, and 13 bases lay between the germline ends. This chain's CDR3 is CASSEMGLGSYNEQFF. The CDR3 region has the DNA TGTGCCAGCAGTGAAATGGGCCTCGGGTCCTACAATGAGCAGTTCTTC.

The CDR3 sequence: CASKDRDTEAFF. CDR3 nucleotide sequence: TGTGCCAGCAAAGACAGGGACACTGAAGCTTTCTTT. The chain links TRBV2 to TRBJ1-1, with TRBD1 identical over 7 bases. There are 12 residues in the CDR3. CDR1 is SNHLY and CDR2 is FYNNEI in the germline V gene. V dropped 7 bases and J dropped 3; count of bases not matched to a gene: 2. The entire variable domain, with the rest obtained from reference TRBV2 and TRBJ1-1, is as follows: EPEVTQTPSHQVTQMGQEVILRCVPISNHLYFYWYRQILGQKVEFLVSFYNNEISEKSEIFDDQFSVERPDGSNFTLKIRSTKLEDSAMYFCASKDRDTEAFFGQGTRLTVV.

The chain has TRBV7-7 and TRBJ2-2; maybe TRBD2 (6 bases). The germline CDR1 and CDR2 sequences are SSHAT and FNYEAQ (reference sequence). The CDR3 sequence is 15 residues long. CDR3 loop: CASGVGGVDTGELFF. CDR3 sequence (DNA): TGTGCTAGCGGCGTTGGGGGAGTCGACACCGGGGAGCTGTTTTTT.

The V and J genes are TRBV14 and TRBJ1-3; no clear D. The germline gives CDR1 SGHDN, CDR2 FVKESK. V was clipped by 0 bases and J by 9 bases, with 18 bases between them. The CDR3 is 16 residues long. CDR3 protein: CASSQDSTSGSGTIYF. CDR3 DNA sequence: TGTGCCAGCAGCCAAGATAGTACCAGTGGGTCAGGCACCATATATTTT. The variable domain in full, completed from reference TRBV14 and TRBJ1-3, reads EAGVTQFPSHSVIEKGQTVTLRCDPISGHDNLYWYRRVMGKEIKFLLHFVKESKQDESGMPNNRFLAERTGGTYSTLKVQPAELEDSGVYFCASSQDSTSGSGTIYFGEGSWLTVV.

The chain links TRBV28 to TRBJ1-4; maybe TRBD1 (5 bases). Germline V gene sequence: CDR1 MDHEN, CDR2 SYDVKM. The CDR3 covers 13 residues. The germline V and J ends were trimmed by 9 bases and 7 bases, with 15 bases remaining between them. The CDR3 DNA reads TGTGCCAGTCTCCAGGGAGAACGTGAAAAACTGTTTTTT. Amino acids: CASLQGEREKLFF.

The chain carries TRBV12-5 and TRBJ2-1, with no clear D. Trimming removed 7 bases from V and 6 bases from J, with 19 bases in between. From germline, CDR1 is LGHNT and CDR2 FRNRAP. This CDR3 is 15 amino acids long. CDR3 amino acids: CASVPGEVRSNEQFF. The CDR3 DNA sequence: TGTGCTAGTGTCCCCGGAGAAGTTAGGTCCAATGAGCAGTTCTTC.

The V gene is TRBV4-1, the J gene TRBJ1-2; 7 nucleotides line up with TRBD1. Germline CDR1 and CDR2: MGHRA and YSYEKL. The CDR3 length is 15 residues. V trimming: 2 bases; J trimming: 3 bases; junction bases outside the gene matches: 6. The CDR3 DNA reads as TGCGCCAGCAGCCAACCCCGAGACAGGGACTATGGCTACACCTTC. As protein: CASSQPRDRDYGYTF.

This clone came up once. V usage is TRBV6-5 and J usage is TRBJ2-7, with TRBD2 matching 8 bases. J gave up 4 bases and V 7 bases, and 6 bases lay outside the gene matches. CDR1 is MNHEY and CDR2 is SVGAGI in the germline V gene. This CDR3 comprises 13 residues. CDR3 in amino acids: CASTRGGQYEQYF. The CDR3 nucleotides read TGTGCCAGCACCCGGGGGGGGCAGTACGAGCAGTACTTC.

This chain links TRBV7-8 with TRBJ1-3, with a weak D call TRBD1 (5 bases). Germline loops: CDR1 SGHVS, CDR2 FQNEAQ. This CDR3 is built from 14 residues. Deletions cut 3 bases from V and 7 bases from J, with 13 bases between. This CDR3 is CASSFGTSKNTIYF. The CDR3 DNA is TGTGCCAGCAGCTTCGGGACGTCCAAGAACACCATATATTTT.

This sequence joins TRBV11-2 and TRBJ1-1, with D maybe TRBD1 (6 bases). With 3 bases removed from V and 3 bases from J, the gap between germline ends came to 17 bases. The CDR3 is 16 amino acids. In germline, CDR1 is SGHAT, CDR2 FQNNGV. This CDR3 is CASSFGGHRDHTEAFF. The CDR3 coding sequence is TGTGCCAGCAGCTTCGGTGGGCACAGGGACCACACTGAAGCTTTCTTT.

This clone came up once. CDR3 sequence (DNA): TGTGCCAGCAGATTGCAAGGGCGCCTCTACGAGCAGTACTTC. The encoded protein is CASRLQGRLYEQYF. V usage is TRBV6-4 and J usage is TRBJ2-7; D not certain. Germline V gene sequence: CDR1 MRHNA, CDR2 SNTAGT. The CDR3 extends over 14 amino acids. Trimming removed 6 bases from V and 3 bases from J, with 15 bases in between.

This clone was picked up one time. The chain links TRBV23-1 to TRBJ2-1, with a tentative D call TRBD1 (7 bases). TRBV23-1 is filed as an ORF, its function uncertain. V shed 3 bases and J shed 3 bases, with 15 bases lying between them. The CDR3 length is 16 residues. The CDR3 DNA reads as TGCGCCAGCAGTCACCCCGACAGGGAGGACTACAATGAGCAGTTCTTC. Protein product: CASSHPDREDYNEQFF.

V usage is TRBV19 and J usage is TRBJ2-1, with 7 bases aligning to TRBD1. This CDR3 has 13 amino acids. After removal of 8 bases from V and 4 bases from J, the junction contained 5 bases not matched to a gene. Germline V lookup: CDR1 LNHDA, CDR2 SQIVND (reference sequence). DNA for the CDR3: TGTGCCAGTCATACGGGACAGTACAATGAGCAGTTCTTC. Translation gives CASHTGQYNEQFF.

DNA for the CDR3: TGTGCCAGCTCACCACAGGGTAGCGAAGTGACAGATACGCAGTATTTT. Its translation is CASSPQGSEVTDTQYF. The chain joins TRBV18 to TRBJ2-3, with D perhaps matching TRBD2 (5 bases). CDR1 and CDR2 (germline): KGHSH, LQKENI. Trimming pared 1 base from V and 3 bases from J, leaving 14 bases between. This CDR3 spans 16 amino acids.

The chain recombines TRBV9 with TRBJ2-7; TRBD2 might be the D (6 bases). Germline CDR1 SGDLS, CDR2 YYNGEE. Trimming took 0 bases from V and 0 from J, leaving 10 bases between them. The CDR3 runs to 15 residues. For the CDR3, the DNA is TGTGCCAGCAGCGTAGCAGGGACTGACTCCTACGAGCAGTACTTC. Translated: CASSVAGTDSYEQYF.

The rearrangement uses TRBV4-2 and TRBJ2-1; 15 nucleotides align to TRBD2. The length of the CDR3 is 16 residues. In germline, CDR1 is LGHNA, CDR2 YNFKEQ. With 4 bases clipped from V and 8 bases from J, the junction kept 6 bases outside the gene matches. In DNA form, the CDR3 reads TGTGCCAGCAGCCCCCCGGGACTAGCGGGAGGCGATGAGCAGTTCTTC. This translates into CASSPPGLAGGDEQFF.

The chain is built from TRBV6-1 and TRBJ2-7; D call uncertain. CDR1 is MNHNS, CDR2 SASEGT, per germline. The CDR3 totals 12 residues. V was pared by 1 base and J by 4 bases, with 5 bases between. This chain's CDR3 is CASSEGSYEQYF. CDR3 DNA sequence: TGTGCCAGCAGTGAAGGGTCGTACGAGCAGTACTTC.

In this sample, this clone turned up a few times. This chain links TRBV10-1 with TRBJ2-7; D assignment may be TRBD1 or TRBD2 (5 bases each). Trimming cost V 0 bases and J 4 bases, with 19 bases left between them. CDR3 length: 17 amino acids. Germline loops: CDR1 WNHNN, CDR2 SYGVQD (reference sequence). The CDR3 loop reads CASSESEGRLYRYEQYF. CDR3 nucleotides: TGCGCCAGCAGTGAGTCTGAGGGACGGCTGTACCGGTACGAGCAGTACTTC.

This sequence joins TRBV7-2 and TRBJ2-6; 7 bases fit TRBD2. This CDR3 spans 14 amino acids. Germline assignment: CDR1 SGHTA and CDR2 FQGNSA. The V and J ends lost 8 bases and 4 bases, in that order; junction bases with no gene match: 5. The CDR3 DNA is TGTGCCAGCCTCGCAGCGGGGGGGGCCAACGTCCTGACTTTC. This codes for CASLAAGGANVLTF. Combining the CDR3 with reference TRBV7-2 and TRBJ2-6 gives the whole variable domain GAGVSQSPSNKVTEKGKDVELRCDPISGHTALYWYRQSLGQGLEFLIYFQGNSAPDKSGLPSDRFSAERTGGSVSTLTIQRTQQEDSAVYLCASLAAGGANVLTFGAGSRLTVL.

This chain joins TRBV19 and TRBJ1-1, with TRBD1 as a possible D gene (6 bases). Looked up from germline, CDR1 is LNHDA and CDR2 is SQIVND (reference sequence). V lost 5 bases and J lost 4, with 11 bases in between. This CDR3 spans 13 amino acids. The CDR3 coding sequence is TGTGCCAGTAGTTTGGGACATCTCACTGAAGCTTTCTTT. The encoded protein is CASSLGHLTEAFF.

J is TRBJ2-1 and V is TRBV30; D is ambiguous. Germline lookup yields CDR1 GTSNPN and CDR2 SVGIG (reference sequence). Trimming removed 5 bases at V and 6 bases at J, with 5 bases between. The CDR3 loop spans 10 amino acids. CDR3 protein: CAWGFNEQFF. CDR3 nucleotides: TGTGCCTGGGGCTTCAATGAGCAGTTCTTC.

CDR3 amino acids: CASSEPGTGEETQYF. The CDR3, as DNA: TGCGCCAGCAGTGAGCCCGGGACAGGGGAAGAGACCCAGTACTTC. This chain joins TRBV10-2 and TRBJ2-5, with 10 bases fitting TRBD1. Trimming cost V 2 bases and J 3 bases; bases outside gene matches: 3. The CDR3 is 15 amino acids. CDR1 WSHSY and CDR2 SAAADI come from the germline V gene.

The chain combines TRBV5-4 with TRBJ2-3, with D unresolved. Trimming took 1 base from V and 2 from J, leaving 11 bases between them. Germline V gives CDR1 SGHNT, CDR2 YYREEE (reference sequence). The CDR3 contains 15 residues. The CDR3 loop reads CASSLQRDFTDTQYF. Here the CDR3 DNA reads TGTGCCAGCAGCTTGCAACGAGACTTCACAGATACGCAGTATTTT.